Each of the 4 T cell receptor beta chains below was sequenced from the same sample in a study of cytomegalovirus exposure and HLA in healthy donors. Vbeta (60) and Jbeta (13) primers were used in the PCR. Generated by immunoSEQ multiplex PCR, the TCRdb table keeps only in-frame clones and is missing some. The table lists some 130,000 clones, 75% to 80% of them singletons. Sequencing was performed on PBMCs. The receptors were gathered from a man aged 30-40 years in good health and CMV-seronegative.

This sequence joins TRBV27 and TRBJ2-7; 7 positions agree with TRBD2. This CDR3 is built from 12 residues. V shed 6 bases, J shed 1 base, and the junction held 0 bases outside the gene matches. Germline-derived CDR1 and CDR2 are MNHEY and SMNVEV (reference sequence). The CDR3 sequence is CASRGGSYEQYF. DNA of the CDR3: TGTGCCAGCAGGGGGGGGTCCTACGAGCAGTACTTC.

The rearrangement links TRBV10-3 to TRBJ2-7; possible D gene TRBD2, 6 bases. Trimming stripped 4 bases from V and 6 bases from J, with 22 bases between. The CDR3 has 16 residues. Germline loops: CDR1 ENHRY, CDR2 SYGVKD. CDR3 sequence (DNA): TGTGCCATCAGTGGTAGGAGGGACGCCCCGTTGCTCGAGCAGTACTTC. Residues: CAISGRRDAPLLEQYF.

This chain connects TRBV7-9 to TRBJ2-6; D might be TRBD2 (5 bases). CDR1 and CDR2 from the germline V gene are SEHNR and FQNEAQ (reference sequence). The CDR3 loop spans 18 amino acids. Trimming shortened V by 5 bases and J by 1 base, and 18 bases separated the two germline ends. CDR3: CASSPPLSRGSGANVLTF. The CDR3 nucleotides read TGTGCCAGCAGCCCCCCATTGAGCCGGGGTTCTGGGGCCAACGTCCTGACTTTC.

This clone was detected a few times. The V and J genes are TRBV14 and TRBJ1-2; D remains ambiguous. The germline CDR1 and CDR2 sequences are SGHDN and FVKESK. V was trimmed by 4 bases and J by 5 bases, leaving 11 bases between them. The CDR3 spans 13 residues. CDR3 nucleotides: TGTGCCAGCAGCCTAGGCAGGCAATATGGCTACACCTTC. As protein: CASSLGRQYGYTF.